The next 9 T cell receptor beta chains were all read from a single sample in a study of identical twins (dated by TCRdb to the mid-2010s). Libraries were built with 5' RACE. Sequencing relied on an Illumina HiSeq 2000. TCRdb took the public reads, trimmed them with fastp at Q25, ran MiXCR for clone calling and kept in-frame beta chains. CDR3 protein sequences are deduplicated, and each keeps its most common genes and DNA. Recorded for this sample are hundreds of thousands of distinct CDR3 sequences; less than 7% of them occurred a single time. 1.5% to 2% of the sample belongs to the ten largest clones. Sequenced: naive T cells sorted from blood. The cell subset or site label here, explained by the study, means: cells isolated with a human naive T-cell isolation kit. The source is a man in his late teens or twenties in good health.

This clonotype occurred a few times. V and J are TRBV2 and TRBJ1-2; the D gene is possibly TRBD1 (5 bases). Trimming stripped 4 bases from V and 3 bases from J, with 6 bases between. Germline assignment: CDR1 SNHLY and CDR2 FYNNEI. The CDR3 loop spans 12 amino acids. In nucleotides, the CDR3 is TGTGCCAGCAGTGCACAGGACTATGGCTACACCTTC. As protein: CASSAQDYGYTF. The entire variable domain, with the rest obtained from reference TRBV2 and TRBJ1-2, is as follows: EPEVTQTPSHQVTQMGQEVILRCVPISNHLYFYWYRQILGQKVEFLVSFYNNEISEKSEIFDDQFSVERPDGSNFTLKIRSTKLEDSAMYFCASSAQDYGYTFGSGTRLTVV.

This clonotype was seen many times. V usage is TRBV7-2 and J usage is TRBJ2-1; the match to TRBD2 covers 9 bases. The CDR3 is 15 residues long. J lost 6 bases, V lost 2 bases, and 5 bases had no gene match. CDR1 SGHTA and CDR2 FQGNSA come from the germline V gene. The DNA of the CDR3 is TGTGCCAGCAGCTTACTAGCGGGAAATTTCAATGAGCAGTTCTTC. Protein: CASSLLAGNFNEQFF.

This clonotype was seen ten or more times. This chain links TRBV29-1 with TRBJ2-7, with D uncertain. CDR3 size: 9 residues. Germline-derived CDR1 and CDR2 are SQVTM and ANQGSEA. V shed 5 bases and J shed 6 bases, with 5 bases lying between them. For the CDR3, the DNA is TGCAGCGTTTTGTCCGAGCAGTACTTC. It yields the protein CSVLSEQYF.

The rearrangement uses TRBV15 and TRBJ2-2, with 8 bases lining up with TRBD2. Unmatched junction bases numbered 4, after V lost 0 bases and J lost 7 bases. CDR3 length: 15 amino acids. Per the germline V gene, CDR1 is LNHNV and CDR2 is YYDKDF (reference sequence). Written as DNA, the CDR3 is TGTGCCACCAGCAGAGAAGCGGGAGTGGTCGGGGAGCTGTTTTTT. Translation gives CATSREAGVVGELFF.

This clonotype was seen many times. The chain links TRBV27 to TRBJ2-5; 11 bases agree with TRBD2. Germline V gene lookup returns CDR1 MNHEY and CDR2 SMNVEV (reference sequence). V lost 4 bases, J lost 8 bases, and 15 bases stayed unmatched. CDR3 length equals 17 residues. CDR3 sequence: CASSSLLAGGPVRTQYF. CDR3 nucleotide sequence: TGTGCCAGCAGTTCCCTATTAGCGGGAGGGCCAGTGCGTACCCAGTACTTC.

This clonotype was found a few times. The rearrangement links TRBV6-2 or TRBV6-3 to TRBJ2-7; 9 bases map to TRBD1. The CDR3 loop spans 15 amino acids. Germline V gene sequence: CDR1 MNHEY, CDR2 SVGEGT. V lost 6 bases, J lost 3 bases, and 9 bases stayed unmatched. CDR3 amino acids: CASRNPGTGSYEQYF. CDR3 nucleotides: TGTGCCAGCAGGAACCCCGGGACAGGGAGCTACGAGCAGTACTTC.

This clonotype was counted ten times or more. The chain recombines TRBV6-2 or TRBV6-3 with TRBJ2-7; 8 nucleotides agree with TRBD2. The CDR3 contains 15 residues. CDR1 MNHEY and CDR2 SVGEGT come from the germline V gene. J was trimmed by 5 bases and V by 7 bases; bases with no gene match: 13. As DNA, the CDR3 is TGTGCCAGCACCCATGGAGGACTAGCAGACCACGAGCAGTACTTC. Translated: CASTHGGLADHEQYF.

The chain recombines TRBV27 with TRBJ2-3; 16 bases map to TRBD2. The length of the CDR3 is 18 residues. Germline CDR1 and CDR2: MNHEY and SMNVEV (reference sequence). The junction had 9 bases not matched to a gene; V was cut back by 2 bases and J by 7 bases. The CDR3 DNA follows: TGTGCCAGCAGTTTACCTTCGGGACTAGCGGGAGGGCTAAATACGCAGTATTTT. Translation: CASSLPSGLAGGLNTQYF.

A few counts support this clonotype. The chain employs TRBV5-1 and TRBJ2-2, with TRBD1 identical over 10 bases. CDR1 and CDR2 from the germline V gene are SGHRS and YFSETQ. Losses at the gene ends were 4 bases for V and 7 bases for J; bases not matched to a gene: 13. CDR3 size: 17 residues. The CDR3 region has the DNA TGCGCCAGCAGCGATGGGACAGGGGATTTGTTTGTCGGGGAGCTGTTTTTT. It specifies CASSDGTGDLFVGELFF.